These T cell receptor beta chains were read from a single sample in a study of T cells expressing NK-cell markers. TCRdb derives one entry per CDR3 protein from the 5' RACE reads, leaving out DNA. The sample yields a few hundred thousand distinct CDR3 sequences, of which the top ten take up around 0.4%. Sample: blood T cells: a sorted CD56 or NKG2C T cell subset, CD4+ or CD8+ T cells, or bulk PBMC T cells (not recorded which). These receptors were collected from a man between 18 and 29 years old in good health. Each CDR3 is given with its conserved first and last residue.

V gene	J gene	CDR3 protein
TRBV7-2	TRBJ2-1	CASSRAQTVRNEQFF
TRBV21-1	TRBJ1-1	CASSCEGQGRNTEAFF
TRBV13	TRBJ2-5	CASRETNQETQYF
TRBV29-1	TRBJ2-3	CSVSTGGSQDTQYF
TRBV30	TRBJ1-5	CAWSAGISNQPQHF
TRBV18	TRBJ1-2	CASSPPQGMDTF
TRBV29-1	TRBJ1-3	CSVEGRLSGNTIYF
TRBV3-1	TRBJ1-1	CASSQGGGGRTVEAFF
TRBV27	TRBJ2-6	CASSPRRTVTGANVLTF
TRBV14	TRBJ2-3	CASSQDRGIKEYF
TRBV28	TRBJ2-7	CASVPGGLSYEQYF
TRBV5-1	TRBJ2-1	CASSFSLADNEQFF
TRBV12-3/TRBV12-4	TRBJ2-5	CASSPRRVVASETQYF
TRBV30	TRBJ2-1	CAWAGLAGGPRQFF
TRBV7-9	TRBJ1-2	CASSADRNGYTF
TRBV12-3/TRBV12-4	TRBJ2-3	CASSTPGLSTDTQYF
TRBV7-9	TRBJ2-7	CASSPRVGRDDEQYF
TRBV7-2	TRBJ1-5	CASSSRKDQPQHF
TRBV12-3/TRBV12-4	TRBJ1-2	CASSEVLNYGYTF
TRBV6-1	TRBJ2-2	CASSPQTSGTTYNTGELFF
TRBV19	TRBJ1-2	CASSSGQGYGYTF
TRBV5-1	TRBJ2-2	CASTFGQGGTGELFF
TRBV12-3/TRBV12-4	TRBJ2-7	CASSLGRGQGGTYEQYF
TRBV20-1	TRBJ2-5	CSANPTGVEETQYF
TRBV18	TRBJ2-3	CASSVAGLADTQYF
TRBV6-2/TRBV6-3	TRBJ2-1	CASSYSGTASYNEQFF
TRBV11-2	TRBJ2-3	CASSSCSGRARGTDTQYF
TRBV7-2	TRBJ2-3	CASSPLYLQYF
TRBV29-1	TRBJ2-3	CSAYWLVDTQYF
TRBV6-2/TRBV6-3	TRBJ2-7	CASIARGLAGYEQYF
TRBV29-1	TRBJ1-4	CSVEGQGFEKLFF
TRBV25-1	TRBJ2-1	CASSESDGLSYNEQFF
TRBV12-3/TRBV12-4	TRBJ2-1	CASSGQGPYNEQFF
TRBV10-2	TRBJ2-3	CASRPVLAGSTDTQYF
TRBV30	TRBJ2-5	CAWSKDGQETQYF
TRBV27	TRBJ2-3	CASRTGLAGTDTQYF
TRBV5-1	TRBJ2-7	CASSSPGRIYEQYF
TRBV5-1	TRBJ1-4	CASSLVLGPATNEKLFF
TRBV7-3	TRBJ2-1	CASSLNPQGYNEQFF
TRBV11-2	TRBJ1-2	CASSLETGRDYGYTF
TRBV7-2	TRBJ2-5	CASSSTRVGGETQYF
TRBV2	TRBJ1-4	CASSERPGGWTNEKLFF
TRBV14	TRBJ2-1	CASSPGGLYGSYNEQFF
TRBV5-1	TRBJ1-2	CASSLEGRNYGYTF
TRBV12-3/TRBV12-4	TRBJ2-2	CASSLDLRGELFF
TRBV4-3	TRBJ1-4	CASSQGSGRATNEKLFF
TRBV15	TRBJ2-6	CATSPFSGANVLTF
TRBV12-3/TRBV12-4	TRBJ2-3	CASSSRTGTSTDTQYF
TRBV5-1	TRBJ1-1	CASHQTGGAGDTEAFF
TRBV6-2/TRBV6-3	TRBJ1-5	CASSRGSSLHF
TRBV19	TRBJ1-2	CASSIVKGVVNYGYTF
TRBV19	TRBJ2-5	CASSTKTSGKKTQYF